These 6 T cell receptor beta chains originate from one sample sequenced in a study of T cells in Graves' hyperthyroidism and ophthalmopathy (dated by TCRdb to between 2018 and 2021). Library creation used multiplex PCR. The instrument given in TCRdb is Illumina HiSeq 2000. The TCR beta CDR3 regions were amplified from the RNA transcripts. For the first round of RT-PCR on the TCR CDR3, the HTBI primer set was used together with the Qiagen OneStep RT-PCR kit. The public reads were quality trimmed at Q25 with fastp and then assembled into clones with MiXCR by TCRdb, keeping productive beta chains. When rows share a CDR3 protein, they turn into one entry using the most common DNA and genes. The sample table holds about 290,000 distinct CDR3 sequences, of which approximately 13% were seen once. The ten largest clonotypes hold 6.5% to 10% of the sample. What was sequenced was blood. The source is a middle-aged woman with Graves' hyperthyroidism.

The rearrangement uses TRBV7-2 and TRBJ2-4, with D perhaps TRBD1 (6 bases). V lost 3 bases and J lost 3, with 9 bases in between. This CDR3 comprises 14 residues. Germline V gene data show CDR1 as SGHTA and CDR2 as FQGNSA. The CDR3: CASSFTGFKNIQYF. CDR3 in DNA: TGTGCCAGCAGCTTTACAGGGTTCAAAAACATTCAGTACTTC.

This clonotype was picked up a small number of times. This chain joins TRBV6-4 and TRBJ1-1, with TRBD1 matching 12 bases. Trimming took 5 bases from V and 5 from J; bases not matched to a gene: 6. The CDR3 runs 15 residues. CDR1 and CDR2 from the germline V gene are MRHNA and SNTAGT. Written as DNA, the CDR3 is TGTGCCAGCAGTTCGGGACAGGGGGCTGTGACTGAAGCTTTCTTT. It translates to CASSSGQGAVTEAFF.

On this clonotype itself: A read error may account for a junction end that differs from germline. This chain links TRBV7-7 with TRBJ1-1, with a possible D match to TRBD1 (6 bases). From germline, CDR1 is SSHAT and CDR2 FNYEAQ (reference sequence). The CDR3 runs to 11 residues. The CDR3 spells CASSEVGGAFF. For the CDR3, the DNA is TGTGCTAGCAGCGAAGTAGGGGGGGCTTTCTTT.

This clonotype has at least ten counts. This chain connects TRBV13 to TRBJ1-6, with unresolved D. The ends were cut back, 2 bases at V and 0 bases at J, with 14 bases in the middle. CDR1 is PRHDT and CDR2 is FYEKMQ in the germline V gene (reference sequence). CDR3 length equals 18 residues. This chain's CDR3 is CASSLRGKLSSYNSPLHF. CDR3 nucleotides: TGTGCCAGCAGCTTACGGGGAAAGCTTAGCTCCTATAATTCACCCCTCCACTTT.

This clonotype showed up many times. The chain joins TRBV6-1 to TRBJ2-7; the match to TRBD2 covers 11 bases. V lost 2 bases and J lost 4; bases outside the gene matches: 7. CDR3 size: 16 residues. Germline CDR1 MNHNS, CDR2 SASEGT. CDR3: CASSERTSGSWYEQYF. The DNA for the CDR3 is TGTGCCAGCAGTGAAAGAACTAGCGGGAGCTGGTACGAGCAGTACTTC.

This clonotype appeared a few times. The rearrangement joins TRBV19 to TRBJ2-3; D perhaps matches TRBD2 (7 bases). V was shortened by 7 bases and J by 2 bases, with 13 bases between the two germline ends. The CDR3 covers 14 residues. Germline CDR1 and CDR2: LNHDA and SQIVND (reference sequence). CDR3 bases: TGTGCCAGTAAAGGGGGGGCCCACACAGATACGCAGTATTTT. Protein: CASKGGAHTDTQYF.